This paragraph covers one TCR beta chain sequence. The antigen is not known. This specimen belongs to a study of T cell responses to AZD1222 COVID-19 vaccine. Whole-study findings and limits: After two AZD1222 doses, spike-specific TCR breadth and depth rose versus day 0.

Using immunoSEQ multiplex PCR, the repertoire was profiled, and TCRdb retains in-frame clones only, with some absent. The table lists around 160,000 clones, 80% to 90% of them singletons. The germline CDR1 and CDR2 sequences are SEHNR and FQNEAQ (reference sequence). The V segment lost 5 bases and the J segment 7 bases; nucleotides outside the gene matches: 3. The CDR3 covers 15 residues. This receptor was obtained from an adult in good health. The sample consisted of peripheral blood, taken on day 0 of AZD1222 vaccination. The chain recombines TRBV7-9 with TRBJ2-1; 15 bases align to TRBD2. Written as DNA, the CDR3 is TGTGCCAGCAGCCCGGGACTAGCGGGAGGTAATGAGCAGTTCTTC. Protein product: CASSPGLAGGNEQFF.